This TCR beta chain comes out of a study of cytomegalovirus exposure and HLA in healthy donors. General study points: A list of approximately 150 TCR beta chains associated with cytomegalovirus was given. In a later analysis, HLA-associated TCR beta chains were more clonally expanded than equally common others. Among CMV-associated TCR beta chains, most appeared HLA-restricted in a later analysis.

The primer mix had 60 Vbeta and 13 Jbeta primers. Here immunoSEQ multiplex PCR was the method, and the copy in TCRdb shows in-frame clones only, minus some. The sample lists approximately 100,000 clones, roughly 70% occurring once. Details on this clone: Its specificity is not known.

Germline loops: CDR1 MNHNY, CDR2 SVGAGI (reference sequence). The CDR3 length is 16 residues. V shed 2 bases and J 5 bases; nucleotides not matched to a gene: 9. This receptor was obtained from a man aged 50-60 years in good health and CMV-seronegative. The genes are TRBV6-6 and TRBJ2-5; TRBD2 aligns across 9 bases. Specimen: PBMCs. The CDR3 DNA follows: TGTGCCAGCAGTTACGGTGGGCGGGGGGGCGACGAGACCCAGTACTTC. It is translated as CASSYGGRGGDETQYF.